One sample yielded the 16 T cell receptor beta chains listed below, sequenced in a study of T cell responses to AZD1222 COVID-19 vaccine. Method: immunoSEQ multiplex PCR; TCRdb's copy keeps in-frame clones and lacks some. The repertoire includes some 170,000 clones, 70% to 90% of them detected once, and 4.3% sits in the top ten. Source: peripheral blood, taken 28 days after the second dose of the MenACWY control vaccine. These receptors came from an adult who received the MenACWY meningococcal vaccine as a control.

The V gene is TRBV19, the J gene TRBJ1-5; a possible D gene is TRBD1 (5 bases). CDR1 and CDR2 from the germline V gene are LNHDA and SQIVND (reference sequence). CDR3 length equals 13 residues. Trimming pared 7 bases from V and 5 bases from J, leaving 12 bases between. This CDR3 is CASNRQRDQPQHF. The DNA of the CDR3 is TGTGCCAGTAATCGACAGAGGGATCAGCCCCAGCATTTT.

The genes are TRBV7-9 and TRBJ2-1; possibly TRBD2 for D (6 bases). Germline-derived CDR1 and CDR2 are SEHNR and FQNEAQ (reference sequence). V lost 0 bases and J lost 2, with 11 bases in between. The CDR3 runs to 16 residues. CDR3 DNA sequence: TGTGCCAGCAGCTTAGCTCTAGCGCTTACCTACAATGAGCAGTTCTTC. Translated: CASSLALALTYNEQFF.

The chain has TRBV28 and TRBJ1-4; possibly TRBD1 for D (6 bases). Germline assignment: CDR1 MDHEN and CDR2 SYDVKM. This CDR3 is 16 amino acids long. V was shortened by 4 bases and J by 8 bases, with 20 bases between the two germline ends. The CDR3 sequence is CASSSMRGDVGEKLFF. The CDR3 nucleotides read TGTGCCAGCAGTTCCATGAGGGGGGATGTAGGGGAAAAACTGTTTTTT.

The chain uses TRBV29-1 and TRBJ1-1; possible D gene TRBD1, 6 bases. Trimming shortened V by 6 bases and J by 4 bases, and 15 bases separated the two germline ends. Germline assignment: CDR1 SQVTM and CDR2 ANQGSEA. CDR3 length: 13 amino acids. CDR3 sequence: CSVAQGGGTEAFF. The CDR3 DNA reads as TGCAGCGTCGCACAGGGTGGGGGCACTGAAGCTTTCTTT.

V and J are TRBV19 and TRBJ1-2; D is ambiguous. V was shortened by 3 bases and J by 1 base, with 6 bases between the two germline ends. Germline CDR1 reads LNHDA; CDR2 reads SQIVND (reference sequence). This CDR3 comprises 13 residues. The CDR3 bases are TGTGCCAGTAGTATTCAATTTAACTATGGCTACACCTTC. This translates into CASSIQFNYGYTF.

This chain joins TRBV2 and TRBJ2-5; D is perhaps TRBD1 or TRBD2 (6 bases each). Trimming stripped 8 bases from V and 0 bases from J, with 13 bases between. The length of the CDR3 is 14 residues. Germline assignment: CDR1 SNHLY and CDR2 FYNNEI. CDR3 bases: TGTGCCAGCCGGGGGCTATCGTACCAAGAGACCCAGTACTTC. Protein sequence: CASRGLSYQETQYF. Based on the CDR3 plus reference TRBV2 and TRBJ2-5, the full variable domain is EPEVTQTPSHQVTQMGQEVILRCVPISNHLYFYWYRQILGQKVEFLVSFYNNEISEKSEIFDDQFSVERPDGSNFTLKIRSTKLEDSAMYFCASRGLSYQETQYFGPGTRLLVL.

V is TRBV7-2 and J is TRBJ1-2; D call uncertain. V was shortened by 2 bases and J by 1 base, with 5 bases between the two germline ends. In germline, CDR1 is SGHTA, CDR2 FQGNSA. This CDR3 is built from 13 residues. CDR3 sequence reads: CASSLWSNYGYTF. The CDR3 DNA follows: TGTGCCAGCAGCTTATGGAGTAACTATGGCTACACCTTC.

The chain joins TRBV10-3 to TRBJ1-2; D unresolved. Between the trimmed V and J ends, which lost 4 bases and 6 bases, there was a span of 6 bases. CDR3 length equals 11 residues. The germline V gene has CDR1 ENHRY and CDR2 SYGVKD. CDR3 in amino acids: CAISGHDGYTF. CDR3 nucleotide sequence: TGTGCCATCAGTGGACACGATGGCTACACCTTC.

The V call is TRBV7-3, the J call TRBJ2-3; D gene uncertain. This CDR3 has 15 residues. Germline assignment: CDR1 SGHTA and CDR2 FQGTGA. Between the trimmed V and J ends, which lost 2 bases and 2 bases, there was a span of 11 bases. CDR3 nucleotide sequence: TGTGCCAGCAGCTTATTACCCGGGTACACAGATACGCAGTATTTT. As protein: CASSLLPGYTDTQYF.

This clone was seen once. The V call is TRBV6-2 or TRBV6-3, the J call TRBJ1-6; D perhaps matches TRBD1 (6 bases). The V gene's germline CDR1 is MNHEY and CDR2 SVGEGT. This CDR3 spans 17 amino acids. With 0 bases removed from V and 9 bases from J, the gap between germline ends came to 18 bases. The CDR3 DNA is TGTGCCAGCAGTTACTCCCAAGGAGCAGGGGTGGCTTCACCCCTCCACTTT. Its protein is CASSYSQGAGVASPLHF.

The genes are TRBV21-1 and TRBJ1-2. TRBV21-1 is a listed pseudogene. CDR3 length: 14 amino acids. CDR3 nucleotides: TGTGCCAGCAGCAAAAGGAGGAGGTCTCCTGGCTACACCTTC. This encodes CASSKRRRSPGYTF.

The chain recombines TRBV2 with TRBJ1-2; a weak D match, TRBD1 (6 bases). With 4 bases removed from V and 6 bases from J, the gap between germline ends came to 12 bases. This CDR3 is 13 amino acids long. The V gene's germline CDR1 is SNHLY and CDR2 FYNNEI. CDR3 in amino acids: CASSVGGGHGYTF. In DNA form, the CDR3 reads TGTGCCAGCAGTGTCGGTGGGGGCCATGGCTACACCTTC.

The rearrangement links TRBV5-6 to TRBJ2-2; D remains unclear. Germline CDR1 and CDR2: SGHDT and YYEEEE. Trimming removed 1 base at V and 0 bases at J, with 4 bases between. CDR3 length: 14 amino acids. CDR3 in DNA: TGTGCCAGCAGCTTGAACGCGAACACCGGGGAGCTGTTTTTT. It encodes CASSLNANTGELFF.

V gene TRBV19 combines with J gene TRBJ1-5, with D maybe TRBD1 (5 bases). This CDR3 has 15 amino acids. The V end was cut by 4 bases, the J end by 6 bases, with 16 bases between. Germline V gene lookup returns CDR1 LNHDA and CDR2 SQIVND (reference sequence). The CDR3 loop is CASSTPRGFSQPQHF. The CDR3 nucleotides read TGTGCCAGTAGTACACCCCGGGGGTTTAGTCAGCCCCAGCATTTT.

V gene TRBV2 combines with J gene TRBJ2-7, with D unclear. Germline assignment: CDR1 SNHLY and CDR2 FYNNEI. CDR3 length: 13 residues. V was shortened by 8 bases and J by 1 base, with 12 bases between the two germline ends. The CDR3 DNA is TGTGCCAGCGGCCTAGTGGGATCCTACGAGCAGTACTTC. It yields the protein CASGLVGSYEQYF.

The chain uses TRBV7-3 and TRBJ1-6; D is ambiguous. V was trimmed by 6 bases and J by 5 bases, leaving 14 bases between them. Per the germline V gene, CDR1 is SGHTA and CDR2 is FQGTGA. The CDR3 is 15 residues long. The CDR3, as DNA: TGTGCCAGCAGAAGGACCCCGGAGCATAATTCACCCCTCCACTTT. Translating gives CASRRTPEHNSPLHF.